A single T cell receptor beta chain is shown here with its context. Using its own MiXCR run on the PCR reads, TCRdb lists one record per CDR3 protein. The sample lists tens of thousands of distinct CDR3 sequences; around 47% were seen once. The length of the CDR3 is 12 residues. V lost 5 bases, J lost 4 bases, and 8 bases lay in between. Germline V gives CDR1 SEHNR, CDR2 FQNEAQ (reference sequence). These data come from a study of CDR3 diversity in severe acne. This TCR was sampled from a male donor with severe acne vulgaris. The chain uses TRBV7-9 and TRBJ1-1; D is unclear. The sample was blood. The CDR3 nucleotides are TGTGCCAGCAGCCGTATTGGCACTGAAGCTTTCTTT. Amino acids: CASSRIGTEAFF.